The 25 T cell receptor beta chains below all came from one sample that was sequenced in a study of blood T cell repertoires in COVID-19. Here immunoSEQ multiplex PCR was the method, and the copy in TCRdb shows in-frame clones only, minus some. The table lists about 200,000 clones, 85% to 90% of them singletons. Material: peripheral blood. The receptors were sampled from a man older than 75 with acute or convalescent COVID-19.

V and J are TRBV5-1 and TRBJ1-2, with a weak D call TRBD1 (5 bases). The CDR3 contains 13 residues. Looked up from germline, CDR1 is SGHRS and CDR2 is YFSETQ. V was shortened by 4 bases and J by 8 bases, with 15 bases between the two germline ends. In DNA, the CDR3 is TGCGCCAGCAGCCAGGGCGGCTTAGGGGGCTACACCTTC. Translation: CASSQGGLGGYTF.

This clone was picked up a small number of times. The V and J genes are TRBV28 and TRBJ1-6; TRBD1 might be the D (5 bases). Germline V gene sequence: CDR1 MDHEN, CDR2 SYDVKM. CDR3 length: 17 amino acids. The ends were cut back, 5 bases at V and 7 bases at J, with 21 bases in the middle. The CDR3 DNA reads as TGTGCCAGCAGTGGTCCCCTACTTTCGGGGGACAATTCACCCCTCCACTTT. This codes for CASSGPLLSGDNSPLHF.

This clone was observed a handful of times. This chain links TRBV7-2 with TRBJ2-1; maybe TRBD2 (5 bases). The CDR3 length is 13 residues. V was trimmed by 5 bases and J by 6 bases, leaving 11 bases between them. From germline, CDR1 is SGHTA and CDR2 FQGNSA. The CDR3 sequence: CASSQQLVNEQFF. The CDR3 coding sequence is TGTGCCAGCAGCCAGCAACTAGTCAATGAGCAGTTCTTC.

The rearrangement uses TRBV4-2 and TRBJ2-3; 11 nucleotides agree with TRBD2. CDR3 length equals 16 residues. J was trimmed by 5 bases and V by 7 bases; bases with no gene match: 11. CDR1 is LGHNA and CDR2 is YNFKEQ in the germline V gene. The CDR3 DNA is TGTGCCAGCACCATCGGGCTAGCGGGAGGAGTAGATACGCAGTATTTT. It yields the protein CASTIGLAGGVDTQYF.

This sequence joins TRBV7-2 and TRBJ2-3, with D unclear. Trimming shortened V by 4 bases and J by 4 bases, and 6 bases separated the two germline ends. The CDR3 covers 12 residues. In germline, CDR1 is SGHTA, CDR2 FQGNSA. CDR3 sequence: CASSSLADTQYF. DNA of the CDR3: TGTGCCAGCAGCTCCCTAGCAGATACGCAGTATTTT.

V usage is TRBV6-6 and J usage is TRBJ2-7, with a tentative D call TRBD1 (5 bases). Germline assignment: CDR1 MNHNY and CDR2 SVGAGI (reference sequence). Trimming pared 2 bases from V and 6 bases from J, leaving 11 bases between. This CDR3 is 13 amino acids long. Written as DNA, the CDR3 is TGTGCCAGCAGTTACGGCAGGGTGATCGAGCAGTACGTC. It yields the protein CASSYGRVIEQYV.

This sequence joins TRBV6-2 or TRBV6-3 and TRBJ2-1, with 9 nucleotides matching TRBD1. CDR1 MNHEY and CDR2 SVGEGT come from the germline V gene. V lost 2 bases to trimming and J lost 8 bases; unmatched junction nucleotides: 4. The CDR3 contains 14 residues. In DNA form, the CDR3 reads TGTGCCAGCAGTTACGGACAGGGGTTCGATGAGCAGTTCTTC. Its translation is CASSYGQGFDEQFF.

V is TRBV2 and J is TRBJ2-5; TRBD2 aligns across 8 bases. CDR1 SNHLY and CDR2 FYNNEI come from the germline V gene. This CDR3 has 15 amino acids. V was clipped by 10 bases and J by 1 base; unmatched bases: 11. CDR3 sequence reads: CATKLAAFFQETQYF. CDR3 in DNA: TGTGCCACCAAACTAGCGGCCTTTTTCCAAGAGACCCAGTACTTC.

The V gene is TRBV2, the J gene TRBJ2-6; 8 bases agree with TRBD1. This CDR3 region has 17 residues. With V trimmed by 4 bases and J by 2 bases, 7 bases remained unmatched. CDR1 and CDR2 (germline): SNHLY, FYNNEI. The CDR3 coding sequence is TGTGCCAGCAGTGGTCACCCGACAGGGGCTGGGGCCAACGTCCTGACTTTC. The encoded protein is CASSGHPTGAGANVLTF. Based on the CDR3 plus reference TRBV2 and TRBJ2-6, the full variable domain is EPEVTQTPSHQVTQMGQEVILRCVPISNHLYFYWYRQILGQKVEFLVSFYNNEISEKSEIFDDQFSVERPDGSNFTLKIRSTKLEDSAMYFCASSGHPTGAGANVLTFGAGSRLTVL.

The rearrangement uses TRBV6-5 and TRBJ1-2, with D perhaps TRBD1 (6 bases). The CDR3 runs 14 residues. Trimming removed 7 bases from V and 1 base from J, with 13 bases in between. The germline gives CDR1 MNHEY, CDR2 SVGAGI. CDR3: CASNANRVNYGYTF. CDR3 DNA: TGTGCCAGCAATGCAAACAGGGTTAACTATGGCTACACCTTC.

The V gene is TRBV28, the J gene TRBJ1-5; maybe TRBD1 (5 bases). CDR1 is MDHEN and CDR2 is SYDVKM in the germline V gene. Trimming removed 5 bases at V and 0 bases at J, with 17 bases between. This CDR3 contains 17 residues. CDR3 DNA sequence: TGTGCCAGCAGTAGGGCCCCCGACAGCTATAGCAATCAGCCCCAGCATTTT. Translating it yields CASSRAPDSYSNQPQHF.

In DNA, the CDR3 is TGTGCCAGCAGGGGAACAGGGAAGGGCTTACAGCCCCAGCATTTT. It yields the protein CASRGTGKGLQPQHF. The genes are TRBV6-5 and TRBJ1-5, with D tentatively TRBD1 (6 bases). CDR1 is MNHEY and CDR2 is SVGAGI in the germline V gene. The CDR3 is made up of 15 amino acids. V was cut by 6 bases and J by 7 bases, with 19 bases left in between.

The chain has TRBV10-1 and TRBJ1-5; no clear D. V was trimmed by 2 bases and J by 5 bases, leaving 7 bases between them. This CDR3 has 13 residues. Per germline, CDR1 WNHNN and CDR2 SYGVQD (reference sequence). The CDR3 DNA follows: TGCGCCAGCAGTGAGCAGAGGGATCAGCCCCAGCATTTT. Its protein is CASSEQRDQPQHF.

The rearrangement joins TRBV3-1 (or the pseudogene TRBV3-2) to TRBJ1-2; perhaps TRBD1 as D (5 bases). V gave up 3 bases and J gave up 1 base, with 9 bases separating them. Germline loops: CDR1 LGHDT, CDR2 YNNKEL (reference sequence). The CDR3 totals 14 residues. CDR3 coding DNA: TGTGCCAGCAGCCACCAGGGTGTTAACTATGGCTACACCTTC. This gives the protein CASSHQGVNYGYTF.

The J gene is TRBJ2-5, the V gene TRBV5-4, with D maybe TRBD2 (5 bases). Trimming left V 3 bases short and J 2 bases short, with 8 bases between. CDR1 is SGHNT and CDR2 is YYREEE in the germline V gene (reference sequence). CDR3 length: 13 amino acids. Written as DNA, the CDR3 is TGTGCCAGCAGCTCCCGGGGTCAAGAGACCCAGTACTTC. This encodes CASSSRGQETQYF.

CDR3 in DNA: TGTGCCAGCAGCTTAGGAGGGACAGGGAACAATCAGCCCCAGCATTTT. Its translation is CASSLGGTGNNQPQHF. This chain links TRBV7-9 with TRBJ1-5; the match to TRBD1 covers 9 bases. This CDR3 is 16 amino acids long. Trimming took 1 base from V and 3 from J; bases not matched to a gene: 4. CDR1 and CDR2 (germline): SEHNR, FQNEAQ (reference sequence).

This chain joins TRBV19 and TRBJ1-3; no clear D gene. V dropped 1 base and J dropped 0 bases, with 16 bases sitting between them. Germline V gives CDR1 LNHDA, CDR2 SQIVND (reference sequence). The CDR3 runs 18 residues. CDR3 bases: TGTGCCAGTAGTATAGCGTGGACGGGGATGAGCTCTGGAAACACCATATATTTT. Translating gives CASSIAWTGMSSGNTIYF. The whole variable domain, remainder taken from reference TRBV19 and TRBJ1-3, is DGGITQSPKYLFRKEGQNVTLSCEQNLNHDAMYWYRQDPGQGLRLIYYSQIVNDFQKGDIAEGYSVSREKKESFPLTVTSAQKNPTAFYLCASSIAWTGMSSGNTIYFGEGSWLTVV.

The gene calls are TRBV5-1 and TRBJ2-1, with a weak D call TRBD1 (5 bases). Trimming shortened V by 0 bases and J by 9 bases, and 13 bases separated the two germline ends. The CDR3 totals 14 residues. From germline, CDR1 is SGHRS and CDR2 YFSETQ. CDR3: CASSLDLGVGEQFF. CDR3 coding DNA: TGCGCCAGCAGCTTGGATTTAGGGGTCGGTGAGCAGTTCTTC.

The chain combines TRBV19 with TRBJ2-2, with 10 bases identical to TRBD1. The germline V gene has CDR1 LNHDA and CDR2 SQIVND (reference sequence). The CDR3 has 15 amino acids. The trim removed 5 bases at V and 7 bases at J, leaving 7 bases unmatched. This CDR3 reads CASSPRDRGGGELFF. CDR3 DNA: TGTGCCAGTAGTCCGAGGGACAGGGGAGGCGGGGAGCTGTTTTTT. Supplemented by reference TRBV19 and TRBJ2-2, the full variable domain reads DGGITQSPKYLFRKEGQNVTLSCEQNLNHDAMYWYRQDPGQGLRLIYYSQIVNDFQKGDIAEGYSVSREKKESFPLTVTSAQKNPTAFYLCASSPRDRGGGELFFGEGSRLTVL.

J is TRBJ1-1 and V is TRBV27, with D possibly being TRBD1 (6 bases). Germline values: CDR1 MNHEY, CDR2 SMNVEV (reference sequence). This CDR3 comprises 12 residues. Trimming pared 5 bases from V and 10 bases from J, leaving 14 bases between. CDR3 loop: CASSRTGLAAFF. The CDR3 DNA reads TGTGCCAGCAGTCGAACAGGGCTGGCAGCTTTCTTT.

The chain couples TRBV28 to TRBJ2-7; 9 bases line up with TRBD2. V lost 5 bases, J lost 2 bases, and 7 bases stayed unmatched. The V gene's germline CDR1 is MDHEN and CDR2 SYDVKM. This CDR3 has 15 residues. CDR3 coding DNA: TGTGCCAGCAGTACCCCTAGCGGGACAACCTACGAGCAGTACTTC. Translating it yields CASSTPSGTTYEQYF.

The chain uses TRBV6-1 and TRBJ1-6, with TRBD1 matching 8 bases. Germline V gene data show CDR1 as MNHNS and CDR2 as SASEGT. This CDR3 spans 15 amino acids. Germline trimming cut 2 bases from V and 10 bases from J; bases unmatched to any gene: 7. This chain's CDR3 is CASSELVTGGSPLHF. The CDR3 DNA reads as TGTGCCAGCAGTGAACTCGTTACAGGGGGATCACCCCTCCACTTT.

This clone was recorded a few times. The gene calls are TRBV25-1 and TRBJ1-5; D gene unclear. The CDR3 extends over 14 amino acids. Germline V gene data show CDR1 as MGHDK and CDR2 as SYGVNS. The germline V and J ends were trimmed by 3 bases and 2 bases, with 8 bases remaining between them. The CDR3 reads CASSDITGNQPQHF. As DNA, the CDR3 is TGTGCCAGCAGTGATATTACAGGCAATCAGCCCCAGCATTTT.

The chain links TRBV3-1 (or the pseudogene TRBV3-2) to TRBJ2-5, with 7 positions matching TRBD1. Per germline, CDR1 LGHDT and CDR2 YNNKEL (reference sequence). V lost 4 bases and J lost 5; bases outside the gene matches: 10. CDR3 length equals 15 residues. The CDR3 coding sequence is TGTGCCAGCAGCCCCTATCGACAGGGTCAGGAGACCCAGTACTTC. Amino acids: CASSPYRQGQETQYF.

A word on this clone: The junction differs from germline at one of its ends, possibly a read error. This rearrangement joins TRBV4-1 to TRBJ2-1, with 7 bases fitting TRBD1. Germline V gene lookup returns CDR1 MGHRA and CDR2 YSYEKL. The CDR3 length is 15 residues. The CDR3 DNA follows: TGCGCCACCAGCCGACGACAGGGCAGTTACAATGAGCAGTTCTTC. Its translation is CATSRRQGSYNEQFF.